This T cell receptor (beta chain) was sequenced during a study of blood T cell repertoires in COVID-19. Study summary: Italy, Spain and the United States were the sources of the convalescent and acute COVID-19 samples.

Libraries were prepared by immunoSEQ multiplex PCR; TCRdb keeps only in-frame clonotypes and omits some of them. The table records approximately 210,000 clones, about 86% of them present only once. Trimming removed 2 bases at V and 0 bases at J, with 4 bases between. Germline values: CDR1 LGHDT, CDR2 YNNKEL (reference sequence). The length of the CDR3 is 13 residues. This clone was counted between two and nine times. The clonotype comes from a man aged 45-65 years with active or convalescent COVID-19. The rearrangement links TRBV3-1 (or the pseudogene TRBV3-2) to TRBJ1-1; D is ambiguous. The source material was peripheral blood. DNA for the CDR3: TGTGCCAGCAGCCAATCATTGAACACTGAAGCTTTCTTT. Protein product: CASSQSLNTEAFF.